One T cell receptor beta chain is described in this entry. V dropped 5 bases and J dropped 4 bases, with 9 bases sitting between them. Germline CDR1 is SNHLY and CDR2 is FYNNEI. The CDR3 covers 12 residues. Here immunoSEQ multiplex PCR was the method, and the copy in TCRdb shows in-frame clones only, minus some. Among about 38,000 clones listed, 87% were seen once. The data belong to a study of OX40 agonist ivuxolimab in advanced cancers. For the study at large: Patients received the agonistic anti-OX40 (CD134) antibody ivuxolimab. Every 2 weeks, patients received ivuxolimab intravenously, dosed at 0.01 to 10 mg/kg.

V gene TRBV2 combines with J gene TRBJ2-7, with D hard to call. Sequencing was performed on CD4+ or CD8+ T cells sorted from blood, taken in a trial of the OX40 agonist ivuxolimab. The clonotype comes from an adult with an advanced solid tumor such as melanoma, head and neck, liver or kidney cancer. The CDR3 DNA reads TGTGCCAGCAGTCAGTCCCGATACGAGCAGTACTTC. Translation: CASSQSRYEQYF.